This T cell receptor beta chain is from a study of patients and donors after allogeneic stem cell transplantation. TCRdb re-derived calls from the RT-PCR reads in MiXCR, one entry per CDR3 protein. The repertoire has about 110,000 distinct CDR3 sequences, around 36% of them found once; the top ten carry 27%. The sequencing sample was made of blood, either unsorted or a sorted T cell fraction (not recorded which). The clonotype was recovered from a human donor who was either an allogeneic HSCT recipient or a stem cell or donor lymphocyte infusion donor (not recorded which). It is not recorded whose cells these are; they may come from a transplant donor.

The CDR3: CASSRSGGRLEQFF. As DNA, the CDR3 is TGTGCCAGTAGTCGAAGCGGGGGGCGTCTTGAGCAGTTCTTC. V gene TRBV19 combines with J gene TRBJ2-1; TRBD2 matches 9 bases. Germline assignment: CDR1 LNHDA and CDR2 SQIVND (reference sequence). The CDR3 length is 14 residues. J was trimmed by 9 bases and V by 5 bases; bases with no gene match: 8.